The clone carrying this TCR beta chain has only one observation. The antigen remains undetermined. The assay was immunoSEQ multiplex PCR, and TCRdb's table has in-frame clones only and misses some. The table records under 750,000 clones, about two thirds of them present only once. The study drew all its donors from Caucasian adults living in Nashville, Tennessee. This record belongs to a study of shared clonotypes between healthy human individuals. General study findings and limits: Roughly 4.6% of naive CD4 clonotypes were common to four donors. Larger richness was generally estimated for naive than memory subsets.

Input material: memory CD4+ T cells sorted from blood. Subset here: CD45RA-negative fraction. This clonotype was sampled from a woman younger than 45 in good health.

The CDR3 region is CASSLTVGHNVGELFF. CDR3 bases: TGTGCCAGCAGCTTAACGGTTGGGCATAATGTCGGGGAGCTGTTTTTT. The chain employs TRBV7-3 and TRBJ2-2; D not certain. Germline loops: CDR1 SGHTA, CDR2 FQGTGA. The CDR3 spans 16 residues. V lost 0 bases and J 7 bases, leaving 15 bases between the germline ends. Variable domain in full (rest from reference TRBV7-3 and TRBJ2-2): GAGVSQTPSNKVTEKGKYVELRCDPISGHTALYWYRQSLGQGPEFLIYFQGTGAADDSGLPNDRFFAVRPEGSVSTLKIQRTERGDSAVYLCASSLTVGHNVGELFFGEGSRLTVL.